This T cell receptor beta chain originates from a study of Ad26.COV2.S vaccination and SARS-CoV-2 variants. For the study at large: Donor got 5x10^10 or 1x10^11 viral particles of Ad26.COV2.S.

The table came from immunoSEQ multiplex PCR; TCRdb's copy has only in-frame clones and leaves some out. The sample lists more than 400,000 clones; 80% to 95% were seen once. The treatment was: about 20 received Ad26.COV2.S at low or high dose, single or two shots; several received placebo; per-sample allocation not given. Collection of samples fell on day 63 after the first vaccine or placebo injection. Within Boston, the person who donated was an adult of 18-55 years. Findings of the study overall: It was vaccine recipients, not placebo recipients, who had the higher spike-specific TCR breadth.

This CDR3 spans 21 amino acids. Trimming shortened V by 0 bases and J by 0 bases, and 27 bases separated the two germline ends. CDR1 and CDR2 (germline): GTSNPN, SVGIG (reference sequence). A note on this clone: Its specificity is not known.

The chain employs TRBV30 and TRBJ2-4; tentatively, D is TRBD1 or TRBD2 (5 bases each). The TCR originated in a person between 18 and 65 years old who received the Ad26.COV2.S COVID-19 vaccine or a placebo. The sequenced sample was peripheral blood, obtained in a trial of Ad26.COV2.S vaccine versus placebo. The CDR3 spells CAWSVQFFLDSGYLAKNIQYF. DNA for the CDR3: TGTGCCTGGAGTGTACAATTCTTTTTAGACAGCGGATATCTAGCCAAAAACATTCAGTACTTC. Full variable domain (missing parts from reference TRBV30 and TRBJ2-4): SQTIHQWPATLVQPVGSPLSLECTVEGTSNPNLYWYRQAAGRGLQLLFYSVGIGQISSEVPQNLSASRPQDRQFILSSKKLLLSDSGFYLCAWSVQFFLDSGYLAKNIQYFGAGTRLSVL.